This T cell receptor beta chain stems from a study of post-analysis software for immune sequencing data. Study-level points and caveats: With TRBV5-6, TRBV5-1 and TRBV20-1 included, roughly five TRBV segments were more frequent in patients than in controls.

As regards this clonotype: Its antigen is still unknown.

The TCR beta cDNA libraries contained unique molecular identifiers. TCRdb analysed the PCR reads with MiXCR anew, one entry per CDR3 protein. The table records hundreds of thousands of distinct CDR3 sequences, around 60% of them present only once. Germline V lookup: CDR1 SEHNR, CDR2 FQNEAQ (reference sequence). CDR3 length: 16 amino acids. After removal of 5 bases from V and 2 bases from J, the junction contained 11 bases not matched to a gene. The sequence came from a girl aged 2 to 9 with multiple sclerosis. The sequenced sample consisted of blood. The chain is built from TRBV7-9 and TRBJ1-2; 7 nucleotides match TRBD1. CDR3 in amino acids: CASSQVTGTANYGYTF. The DNA of the CDR3 is TGTGCCAGCAGCCAGGTCACCGGGACAGCAAACTATGGCTACACCTTC.